Shown below are 29 T cell receptor beta chains from a single sample sequenced in a study of cytomegalovirus exposure and HLA in healthy donors. Vbeta (60) and Jbeta (13) primers were used in the PCR. The data were produced by immunoSEQ multiplex PCR, yet TCRdb's version contains in-frame clones alone and is incomplete. The table shows 200,000 to 250,000 clones, with roughly 80% occurring only once. Sequenced material: PBMCs. Receptors originate from a girl between 5 and 17 years old in good health and CMV-seronegative.

This chain joins TRBV4-2 and TRBJ1-2, with 7 bases that match TRBD1. The CDR3 sequence is 15 residues long. Germline V gene data show CDR1 as LGHNA and CDR2 as YNFKEQ. V shed 1 base and J 4 bases; nucleotides not matched to a gene: 6. CDR3 nucleotides: TGTGCCAGCAGCCAAGTTCCCCGACAGGGCTATGGCTACACCTTC. Protein: CASSQVPRQGYGYTF.

About this clone: The junction departs from germline at one end; a sequencing error may be responsible. The chain has TRBV5-1 and TRBJ1-4; 7 bases align to TRBD1. Germline CDR1 reads SGHRS; CDR2 reads YFSETQ. The CDR3 length is 16 residues. The CDR3 DNA sequence: TGCGCCAGCAGTCGGCCGTCAGGGGGAACTAATGAAAAACTGTCTTTT. Its protein product is CASSRPSGGTNEKLSF.

The CDR3 sequence: CAWSRGFNEKLFF. For the CDR3, the DNA is TGTGCCTGGAGTAGGGGTTTTAATGAAAAACTGTTTTTT. This chain links TRBV30 with TRBJ1-4; tentatively, D is TRBD1 (5 bases). Germline loops: CDR1 GTSNPN, CDR2 SVGIG (reference sequence). This CDR3 is 13 amino acids long. V gave up 2 bases and J gave up 4 bases, with 8 bases separating them.

This chain links TRBV2 with TRBJ2-1; D is unclear. Germline CDR1 is SNHLY and CDR2 is FYNNEI. The V end lost 6 bases, the J end lost 10 bases, and 7 bases lay between the germline ends. There are 10 residues in the CDR3. CDR3 loop: CASREWEQFF. The CDR3 DNA follows: TGTGCCAGCAGGGAGTGGGAGCAGTTCTTC. Drawing the rest from reference TRBV2 and TRBJ2-1, the complete variable domain is EPEVTQTPSHQVTQMGQEVILRCVPISNHLYFYWYRQILGQKVEFLVSFYNNEISEKSEIFDDQFSVERPDGSNFTLKIRSTKLEDSAMYFCASREWEQFFGPGTRLTVL.

The CDR3 DNA follows: TGTGCCAGCAGCGAGGGACAAACGAACACTGAAGCTTTCTTT. Translated, it gives CASSEGQTNTEAFF. The genes are TRBV9 and TRBJ1-1; possibly TRBD1 for D (6 bases). Germline loops: CDR1 SGDLS, CDR2 YYNGEE. This CDR3 has 14 residues. Trimming removed 3 bases from V and 1 base from J, with 10 bases in between.

The rearrangement uses TRBV28 and TRBJ1-2, with D possibly TRBD1 on 5 matching bases. The CDR3 spans 11 residues. Deletions cut 10 bases from V and 4 bases from J, with 10 bases between. Per the germline V gene, CDR1 is MDHEN and CDR2 is SYDVKM. The CDR3 is CATQGLYGYTF. The CDR3 DNA reads TGTGCCACCCAGGGCCTCTATGGCTACACCTTC.

This clone was seen just once. The chain links TRBV7-9 to TRBJ1-1; maybe TRBD1 (6 bases). Germline CDR1 reads SEHNR; CDR2 reads FQNEAQ (reference sequence). The CDR3 contains 18 residues. Deletions cut 5 bases from V and 1 base from J, with 23 bases between. CDR3 amino acids: CASSPLRGGRRWNTEAFF. CDR3 nucleotide sequence: TGTGCCAGCAGCCCTCTGAGGGGGGGGCGCAGGTGGAACACTGAAGCTTTCTTT.

This rearrangement joins TRBV18 to TRBJ2-5, with a possible D match to TRBD1 (6 bases). Per germline, CDR1 KGHSH and CDR2 LQKENI. The CDR3 length is 13 residues. Trimming stripped 7 bases from V and 0 bases from J, with 9 bases between. CDR3 in amino acids: CASLRTDQETQYF. CDR3 sequence (DNA): TGTGCCAGCTTAAGGACAGACCAAGAGACCCAGTACTTC. The entire variable domain, with the rest obtained from reference TRBV18 and TRBJ2-5, is as follows: NAGVMQNPRHLVRRRGQEARLRCSPMKGHSHVYWYRQLPEEGLKFMVYLQKENIIDESGMPKERFSAEFPKEGPSILRIQQVVRGDSAAYFCASLRTDQETQYFGPGTRLLVL.

This chain uses TRBV5-1 with TRBJ1-3; TRBD1 is a possible D gene (5 bases). The CDR3 spans 15 residues. The V gene's germline CDR1 is SGHRS and CDR2 YFSETQ. Trimming removed 0 bases at V and 0 bases at J, with 7 bases between. The CDR3, as DNA: TGCGCCAGCAGCTTGGGACAGTTCTCTGGAAACACCATATATTTT. This codes for CASSLGQFSGNTIYF.

The chain combines TRBV5-1 with TRBJ1-2; tentative D call: TRBD1 (5 bases). CDR1 is SGHRS, CDR2 YFSETQ, per germline. The CDR3 consists of 15 residues. Trimming shortened V by 5 bases and J by 3 bases, and 17 bases separated the two germline ends. The CDR3 is CASSPDSPPHYGYTF. The CDR3 DNA follows: TGCGCCAGCAGTCCTGACAGCCCTCCGCACTATGGCTACACCTTC.

The rearrangement uses TRBV11-2 and TRBJ2-7, with 10 nucleotides matching TRBD1. CDR1 is SGHAT, CDR2 FQNNGV, per germline. V lost 5 bases and J lost 6; bases outside the gene matches: 10. The CDR3 is 15 residues long. In nucleotides, the CDR3 is TGTGCCAGCAGCCCTCCCGGGACAGGGGTCGGCGAGCAGTACTTC. This encodes CASSPPGTGVGEQYF.

This clone was detected once. The CDR3 loop reads CASTQGGSYNEQFF. The CDR3 DNA is TGCGCCAGCACCCAGGGCGGATCCTACAATGAGCAGTTCTTC. The chain recombines TRBV5-1 with TRBJ2-1, with a tentative D call TRBD1 (5 bases). V lost 6 bases, J lost 1 base, and 11 bases lay in between. The CDR3 runs 14 residues. The germline CDR1 and CDR2 sequences are SGHRS and YFSETQ. The full variable domain, rest sourced from reference TRBV5-1 and TRBJ2-1, is KAGVTQTPRYLIKTRGQQVTLSCSPISGHRSVSWYQQTPGQGLQFLFEYFSETQRNKGNFPGRFSGRQFSNSRSEMNVSTLELGDSALYLCASTQGGSYNEQFFGPGTRLTVL.

This clone was observed once. The chain links TRBV10-3 to TRBJ2-1; TRBD2 matches at 9 bases. The V gene's germline CDR1 is ENHRY and CDR2 SYGVKD. This CDR3 region has 16 residues. J was trimmed by 0 bases and V by 8 bases; bases with no gene match: 8. The CDR3 here is CAIASGEIGSYNEQFF. The CDR3 DNA reads as TGTGCCATCGCTAGCGGGGAGATAGGCTCCTACAATGAGCAGTTCTTC.

The chain recombines TRBV19 with TRBJ1-1; D call uncertain. This CDR3 is built from 15 residues. Trimming left V 0 bases short and J 4 bases short, with 12 bases between. CDR1 is LNHDA and CDR2 is SQIVND in the germline V gene (reference sequence). CDR3 sequence: CASSIDVEVGTEAFF. DNA for the CDR3: TGTGCCAGTAGTATAGATGTGGAGGTGGGCACTGAAGCTTTCTTT.

The chain carries TRBV7-3 and TRBJ2-7; 10 bases map to TRBD1. The ends lost 5 bases at V and 3 bases at J; junction bases unmatched: 4. The germline gives CDR1 SGHTA, CDR2 FQGTGA. The CDR3 is 14 residues long. CDR3 region: CASSRQGANYEQYF. CDR3 nucleotide sequence: TGTGCCAGCAGCCGACAGGGGGCAAACTACGAGCAGTACTTC.

The genes are TRBV7-9 and TRBJ1-5, with D perhaps matching TRBD1 (5 bases). The germline V gene has CDR1 SEHNR and CDR2 FQNEAQ (reference sequence). The CDR3 length is 14 residues. Trimming took off 5 bases at V and 6 bases at J, with 14 bases between the two ends. CDR3 sequence reads: CASSNGNRFQPQHF. The DNA for the CDR3 is TGTGCCAGCAGCAATGGGAACAGGTTTCAGCCCCAGCATTTT.

J is TRBJ2-7 and V is TRBV28, with TRBD2 matching 12 bases. The CDR3 spans 13 residues. Germline V gives CDR1 MDHEN, CDR2 SYDVKM. CDR3 sequence (DNA): TGTGTTTCACGGACTAGCGGGACCCACGAGCAGTACTTC. As protein: CVSRTSGTHEQYF.

This clone showed up just a few times. This sequence joins TRBV2 and TRBJ1-2; tentatively, D is TRBD1 (5 bases). V shed 2 bases and J shed 4 bases, with 5 bases lying between them. CDR1 is SNHLY and CDR2 is FYNNEI in the germline V gene. This CDR3 contains 12 residues. The CDR3 region is CASSETGYGYTF. As DNA, the CDR3 is TGTGCCAGCAGTGAAACAGGCTATGGCTACACCTTC. Based on the CDR3 plus reference TRBV2 and TRBJ1-2, the full variable domain is EPEVTQTPSHQVTQMGQEVILRCVPISNHLYFYWYRQILGQKVEFLVSFYNNEISEKSEIFDDQFSVERPDGSNFTLKIRSTKLEDSAMYFCASSETGYGYTFGSGTRLTVV.

The chain uses TRBV5-4 and TRBJ2-1; 13 bases map to TRBD2. The germline V gene encodes CDR1 SGHNT and CDR2 YYREEE (reference sequence). The CDR3 runs 15 residues. V was clipped by 5 bases and J by 7 bases; unmatched bases: 6. The CDR3 loop is CASSFSGLAGNEQFF. The DNA for the CDR3 is TGTGCCAGCAGTTTTTCGGGACTAGCGGGAAATGAGCAGTTCTTC.

The chain employs TRBV29-1 and TRBJ2-2; possibly TRBD1 for D (5 bases). There are 13 residues in the CDR3. Germline V lookup: CDR1 SQVTM, CDR2 ANQGSEA. V lost 4 bases and J lost 2, with 8 bases in between. DNA for the CDR3: TGCAGCGTTGTAGGGGTTAACACCGGGGAGCTGTTTTTT. Its translation is CSVVGVNTGELFF.

The chain recombines TRBV6-5 with TRBJ1-6; perhaps TRBD1 as D (5 bases). The CDR3 runs 15 residues. CDR1 and CDR2 from the germline V gene are MNHEY and SVGAGI. V lost 2 bases and J 9 bases, leaving 14 bases between the germline ends. The chain's CDR3 is CASSYEAGRISPLHF. The CDR3 DNA reads as TGTGCCAGCAGTTACGAGGCAGGGCGGATTTCACCCCTCCACTTT.

The chain uses TRBV21-1 and TRBJ1-2. TRBV21-1 is deemed a pseudogene. The CDR3 has 13 amino acids. CDR3 DNA: TGTGCCAGCAGCAACGGGGGGACCTATGGCTACACCTTC. Translation gives CASSNGGTYGYTF.

The J gene is TRBJ1-2, the V gene TRBV5-1, with 10 bases matching TRBD1. The CDR3 runs 20 residues. The germline V gene has CDR1 SGHRS and CDR2 YFSETQ. V lost 3 bases to trimming and J lost 4 bases; unmatched junction nucleotides: 21. The CDR3 bases are TGCGCCAGCAGCTGGGACCCCTCCGGACAGGGGGTCGCGGGCGGCTATGGCTACACCTTC. Translating it yields CASSWDPSGQGVAGGYGYTF.

The V and J genes are TRBV10-3 and TRBJ2-1, with 7 bases identical to TRBD1. V shed 6 bases and J 5 bases; nucleotides not matched to a gene: 4. CDR3 size: 13 residues. The germline V gene encodes CDR1 ENHRY and CDR2 SYGVKD. The CDR3 bases are TGTGCCATCAGGGCCGGGACAGACAATGAGCAGTTCTTC. It yields the protein CAIRAGTDNEQFF.

V and J are TRBV10-3 and TRBJ2-3; 9 nucleotides line up with TRBD1. The V gene end was trimmed by 6 bases and the J gene end by 3 bases; junction bases not matched to a gene: 13. The CDR3 loop spans 17 amino acids. Per the germline V gene, CDR1 is ENHRY and CDR2 is SYGVKD. The CDR3 loop reads CAIRGQGKTMGTDTQYF. Here the CDR3 DNA reads TGTGCCATCAGAGGACAGGGGAAGACAATGGGGACAGATACGCAGTATTTT.

The chain recombines TRBV30 with TRBJ2-1; 7 nucleotides line up with TRBD2. CDR3 length equals 13 residues. V shed 7 bases and J 9 bases; nucleotides not matched to a gene: 12. Looked up from germline, CDR1 is GTSNPN and CDR2 is SVGIG (reference sequence). CDR3 nucleotide sequence: TGTGCCTCGAAAGGGGAGGGGCAGATTGAGCAGTTCTTC. This encodes CASKGEGQIEQFF.

The chain recombines TRBV6-5 with TRBJ1-1, with 10 bases that match TRBD1. The CDR3 runs to 15 residues. Trimming at V came to 6 bases and at J to 5 bases, leaving 9 bases not matched to a gene. CDR1 and CDR2 (germline): MNHEY, SVGAGI. The DNA for the CDR3 is TGTGCCAGCAGAGGGACAGGGGCCCTGAGGACTGAAGCTTTCTTT. Translating it yields CASRGTGALRTEAFF.

In its sample, this clone was seen a few times. The chain uses TRBV6-1 and TRBJ2-3; TRBD1 might be the D (5 bases). The germline V gene encodes CDR1 MNHNS and CDR2 SASEGT. CDR3 length equals 17 residues. Trimming cost V 2 bases and J 4 bases, with 19 bases left between them. CDR3 in amino acids: CASSESRKGWLADTQYF. In nucleotides, the CDR3 is TGTGCCAGCAGTGAATCCCGGAAGGGGTGGTTGGCAGATACGCAGTATTTT.

This clone was observed a single time. The chain recombines TRBV7-2 with TRBJ2-3; 8 positions match TRBD2. The germline V gene has CDR1 SGHTA and CDR2 FQGNSA. The CDR3 totals 17 residues. V trimming: 1 base; J trimming: 3 bases; junction bases outside the gene matches: 9. Written as DNA, the CDR3 is TGTGCCAGCAGCTTAGGCTGGACTAGCCGGCCGACAGATACGCAGTATTTT. This translates into CASSLGWTSRPTDTQYF.